The subject of this entry is one T cell receptor beta chain. This record belongs to a study of blood T cell repertoires in COVID-19. Study background: The United States, Italy and Spain were the sources of the acute and convalescent COVID-19 samples. T cells, B-cell-depleted T cells, or PBMCs supplied cDNA or gDNA.

The CDR3 is made up of 17 amino acids. The germline V gene encodes CDR1 MGHRA and CDR2 YSYEKL. Trimming removed 4 bases from V and 5 bases from J; junction bases left unmatched: 16. Per the original data handling: Amplification with reference gene primers provided the estimates of nucleated cell counts. Using immunoSEQ multiplex PCR, the repertoire was profiled, and TCRdb retains in-frame clones only, with some absent. That table furnishes V, J and clone size, whereas the DNA furnished D and trimming. Among a few hundred thousand clones, over 75% were seen once, and the ten largest hold over 8%. Sequenced sample: peripheral blood. The TCR sequence derives from a man younger than 35 with active or convalescent COVID-19. This chain joins TRBV4-1 and TRBJ1-1; the match to TRBD1 covers 7 bases. DNA of the CDR3: TGCGCCAGCAGCCCGGGACAGCGGGTGCAGAAGGAGACTGAAGCTTTCTTT. This translates into CASSPGQRVQKETEAFF.